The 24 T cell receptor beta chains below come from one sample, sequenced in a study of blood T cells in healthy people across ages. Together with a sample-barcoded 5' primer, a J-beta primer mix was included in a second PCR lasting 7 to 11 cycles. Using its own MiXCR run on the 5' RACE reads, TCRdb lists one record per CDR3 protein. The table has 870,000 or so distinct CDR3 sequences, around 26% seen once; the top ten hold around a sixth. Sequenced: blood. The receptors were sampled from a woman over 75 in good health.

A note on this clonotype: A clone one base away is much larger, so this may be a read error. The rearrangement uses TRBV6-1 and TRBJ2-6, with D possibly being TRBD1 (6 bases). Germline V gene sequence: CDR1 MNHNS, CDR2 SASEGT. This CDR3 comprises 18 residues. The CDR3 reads CASRKQGVGFSGANVRTF. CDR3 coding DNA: TGTGCCAGCAGAAAACAGGGTGTTGGGTTCTCTGGGGCCAACGTCCGGACTTTC.

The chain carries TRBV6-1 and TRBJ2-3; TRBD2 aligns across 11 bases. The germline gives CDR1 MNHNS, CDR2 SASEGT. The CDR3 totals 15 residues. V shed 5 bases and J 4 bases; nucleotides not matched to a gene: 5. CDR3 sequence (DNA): TGTGCCAGCAGTCTTAGCGGGGGGGGCCCAGATACGCAGTATTTT. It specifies CASSLSGGGPDTQYF.

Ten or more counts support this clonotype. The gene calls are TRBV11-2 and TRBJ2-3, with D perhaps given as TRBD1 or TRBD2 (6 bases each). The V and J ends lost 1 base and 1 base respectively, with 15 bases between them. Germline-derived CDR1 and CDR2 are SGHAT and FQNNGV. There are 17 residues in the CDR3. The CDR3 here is CASSLAGASIGTDTQYF. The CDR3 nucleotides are TGTGCCAGCAGCTTAGCGGGGGCCTCGATAGGCACAGATACGCAGTATTTT.

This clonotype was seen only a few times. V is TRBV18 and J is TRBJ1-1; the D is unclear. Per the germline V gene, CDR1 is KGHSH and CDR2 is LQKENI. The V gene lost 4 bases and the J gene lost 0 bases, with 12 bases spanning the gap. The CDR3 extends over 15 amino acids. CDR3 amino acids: CASSQLREVNTEAFF. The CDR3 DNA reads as TGTGCCAGCTCACAGCTTAGGGAAGTGAACACTGAAGCTTTCTTT. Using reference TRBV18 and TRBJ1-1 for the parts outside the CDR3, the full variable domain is NAGVMQNPRHLVRRRGQEARLRCSPMKGHSHVYWYRQLPEEGLKFMVYLQKENIIDESGMPKERFSAEFPKEGPSILRIQQVVRGDSAAYFCASSQLREVNTEAFFGQGTRLTVV.

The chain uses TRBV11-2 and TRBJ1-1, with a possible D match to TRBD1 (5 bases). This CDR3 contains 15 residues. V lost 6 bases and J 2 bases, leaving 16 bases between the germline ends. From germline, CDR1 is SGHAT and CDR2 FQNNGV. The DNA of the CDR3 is TGTGCCAGCAGGTCCCAACGGGGGACCAACACTGAAGCTTTCTTT. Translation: CASRSQRGTNTEAFF.

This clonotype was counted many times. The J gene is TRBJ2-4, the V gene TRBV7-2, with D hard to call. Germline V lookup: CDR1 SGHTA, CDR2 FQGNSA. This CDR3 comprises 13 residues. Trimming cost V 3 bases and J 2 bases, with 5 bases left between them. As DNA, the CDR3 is TGTGCCAGCAGCTTGGAACCCAAAAACATTCAGTACTTC. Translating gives CASSLEPKNIQYF.

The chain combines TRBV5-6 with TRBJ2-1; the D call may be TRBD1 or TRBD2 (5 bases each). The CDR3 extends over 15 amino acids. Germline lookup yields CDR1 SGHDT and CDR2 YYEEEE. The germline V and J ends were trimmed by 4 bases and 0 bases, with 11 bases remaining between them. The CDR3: CASSPWDDSYNEQFF. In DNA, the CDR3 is TGTGCCAGCAGCCCCTGGGACGACTCCTACAATGAGCAGTTCTTC.

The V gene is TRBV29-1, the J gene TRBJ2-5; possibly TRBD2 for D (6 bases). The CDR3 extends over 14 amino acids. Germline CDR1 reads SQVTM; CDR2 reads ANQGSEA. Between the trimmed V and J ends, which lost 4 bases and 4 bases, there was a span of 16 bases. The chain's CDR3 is CSVGRGLVPETQYF. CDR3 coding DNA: TGCAGCGTTGGCCGGGGGTTGGTACCAGAGACCCAGTACTTC.

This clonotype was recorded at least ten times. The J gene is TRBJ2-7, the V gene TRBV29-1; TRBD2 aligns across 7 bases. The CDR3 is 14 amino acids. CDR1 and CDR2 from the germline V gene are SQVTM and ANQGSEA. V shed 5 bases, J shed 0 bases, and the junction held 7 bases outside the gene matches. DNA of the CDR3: TGCAGCGTTCTCGGACTAGAGAGCTCCTACGAGCAGTACTTC. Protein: CSVLGLESSYEQYF.

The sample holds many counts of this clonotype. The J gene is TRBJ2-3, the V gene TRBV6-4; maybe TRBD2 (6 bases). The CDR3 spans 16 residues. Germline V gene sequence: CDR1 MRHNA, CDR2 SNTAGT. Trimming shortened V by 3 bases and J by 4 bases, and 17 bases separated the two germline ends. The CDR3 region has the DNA TGTGCCAGCAGTGAAACTAGCCGTGTCGACTCAGATACGCAGTATTTT. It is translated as CASSETSRVDSDTQYF.

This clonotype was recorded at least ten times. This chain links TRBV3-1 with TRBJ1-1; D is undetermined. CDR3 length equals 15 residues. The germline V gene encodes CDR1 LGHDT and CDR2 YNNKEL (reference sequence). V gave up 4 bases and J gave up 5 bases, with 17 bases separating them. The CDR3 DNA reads TGTGCCAGCAGCCCCCAATCCAGTAAAAGGACTGAAGCTTTCTTT. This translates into CASSPQSSKRTEAFF.

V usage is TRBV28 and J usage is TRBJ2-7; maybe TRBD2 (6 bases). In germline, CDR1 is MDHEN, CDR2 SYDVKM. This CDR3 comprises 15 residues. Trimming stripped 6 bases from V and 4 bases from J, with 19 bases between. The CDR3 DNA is TGTGCCAGCAGGACGCGAGAGGGCGGGATATACGAGCAGTACTTC. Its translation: CASRTREGGIYEQYF.

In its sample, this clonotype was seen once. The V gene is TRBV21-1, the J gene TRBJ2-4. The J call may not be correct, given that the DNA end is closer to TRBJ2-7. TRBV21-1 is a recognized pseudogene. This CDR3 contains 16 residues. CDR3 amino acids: CASSLLRSAENYEQYF. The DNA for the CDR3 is TGTGCCAGCAGCCTCTTACGATCCGCAGAAAACTACGAGCAGTACTTC.

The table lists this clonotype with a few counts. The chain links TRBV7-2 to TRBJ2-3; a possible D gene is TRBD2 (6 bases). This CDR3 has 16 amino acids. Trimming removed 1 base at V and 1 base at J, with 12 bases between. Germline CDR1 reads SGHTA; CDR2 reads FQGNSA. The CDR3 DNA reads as TGTGCCAGCAGCTTAGGGGGGGAAGGAGGCACAGATACGCAGTATTTT. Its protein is CASSLGGEGGTDTQYF.

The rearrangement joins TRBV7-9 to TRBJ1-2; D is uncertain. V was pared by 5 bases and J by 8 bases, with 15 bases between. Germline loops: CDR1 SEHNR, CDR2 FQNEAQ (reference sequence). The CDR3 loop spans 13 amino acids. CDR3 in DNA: TGTGCCAGCAGCCCCCTGTCGACGGAAGGCTACACCTTC. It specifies CASSPLSTEGYTF.

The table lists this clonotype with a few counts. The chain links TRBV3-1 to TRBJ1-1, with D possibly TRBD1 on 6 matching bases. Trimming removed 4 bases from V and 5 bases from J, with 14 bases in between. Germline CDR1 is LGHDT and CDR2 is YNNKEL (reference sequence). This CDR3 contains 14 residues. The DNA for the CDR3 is TGTGCCAGCAGCCTCACAGGGATCGCGACTGAAGCTTTCTTT. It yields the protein CASSLTGIATEAFF.

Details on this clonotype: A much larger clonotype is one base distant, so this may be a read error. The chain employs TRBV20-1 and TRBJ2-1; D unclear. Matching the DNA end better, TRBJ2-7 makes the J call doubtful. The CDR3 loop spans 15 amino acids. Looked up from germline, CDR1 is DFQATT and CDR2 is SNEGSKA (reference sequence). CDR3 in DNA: TGCAGTGTCAATCCGGGCCTTAGCTCCTACAATGAGCAGTACTTC. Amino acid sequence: CSVNPGLSSYNEQYF.

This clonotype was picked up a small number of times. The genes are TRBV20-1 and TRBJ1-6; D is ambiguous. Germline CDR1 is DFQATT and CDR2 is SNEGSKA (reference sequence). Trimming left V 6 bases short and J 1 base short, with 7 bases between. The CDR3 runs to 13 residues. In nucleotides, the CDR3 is TGCAGTGCGACGCCATCCTATAATTCACCCCTCCACTTT. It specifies CSATPSYNSPLHF.

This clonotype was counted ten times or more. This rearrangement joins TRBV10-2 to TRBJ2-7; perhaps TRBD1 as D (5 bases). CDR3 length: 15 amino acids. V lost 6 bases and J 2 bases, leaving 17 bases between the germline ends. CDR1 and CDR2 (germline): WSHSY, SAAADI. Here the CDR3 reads CASRAVRAMPYEQYF. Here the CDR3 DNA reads TGCGCCAGCAGGGCAGTCAGGGCTATGCCCTACGAGCAGTACTTC.

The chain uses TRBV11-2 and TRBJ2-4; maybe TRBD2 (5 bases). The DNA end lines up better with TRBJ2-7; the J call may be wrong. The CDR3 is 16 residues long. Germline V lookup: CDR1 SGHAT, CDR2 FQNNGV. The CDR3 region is CASSLLWTGVGNEQYF. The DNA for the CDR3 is TGTGCCAGCAGCCTCCTATGGACCGGGGTTGGGAACGAGCAGTACTTC.

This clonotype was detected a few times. The CDR3 coding sequence is TGTGCCAGCAGACTAGCGGGGGCGAACACCGGGGAGCTGTTTTTT. Translation: CASRLAGANTGELFF. The chain links TRBV6-5 to TRBJ2-2; TRBD2 matches 11 bases. The trim removed 6 bases at V and 0 bases at J, leaving 0 bases unmatched. Germline values: CDR1 MNHEY, CDR2 SVGAGI. CDR3 size: 15 residues.

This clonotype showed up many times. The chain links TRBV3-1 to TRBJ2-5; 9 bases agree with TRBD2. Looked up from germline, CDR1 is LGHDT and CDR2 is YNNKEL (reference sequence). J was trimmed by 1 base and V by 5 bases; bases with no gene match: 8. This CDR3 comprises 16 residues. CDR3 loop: CASSVLRGGFQETQYF. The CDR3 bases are TGTGCCAGCAGCGTATTGCGGGGGGGTTTCCAAGAGACCCAGTACTTC.

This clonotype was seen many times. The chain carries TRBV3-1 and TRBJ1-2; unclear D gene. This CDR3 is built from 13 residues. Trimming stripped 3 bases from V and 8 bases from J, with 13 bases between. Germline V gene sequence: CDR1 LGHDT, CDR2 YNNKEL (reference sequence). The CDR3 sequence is CASSQTLAEGYTF. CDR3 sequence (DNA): TGTGCCAGCAGCCAGACCCTGGCAGAAGGCTACACCTTC. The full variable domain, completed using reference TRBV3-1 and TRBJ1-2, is DTAVSQTPKYLVTQMGNDKSIKCEQNLGHDTMYWYKQDSKKFLKIMFSYNNKELIINETVPNRFSPKSPDKAHLNLHINSLELGDSAVYFCASSQTLAEGYTFGSGTRLTVV.

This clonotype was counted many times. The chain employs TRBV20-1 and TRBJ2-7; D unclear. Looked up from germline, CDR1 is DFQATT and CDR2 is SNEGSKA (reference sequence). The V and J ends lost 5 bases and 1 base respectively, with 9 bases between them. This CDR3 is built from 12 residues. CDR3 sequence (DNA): TGCAGTGCTCCTTATATTTCCTACGAGCAGTACTTC. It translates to CSAPYISYEQYF.